This TCR beta chain was captured in a study of PD-1 blockade in classical Hodgkin lymphoma. Study-wide findings and caveats: Lower baseline TCR diversity was reported for newly diagnosed patients than for healthy donors. Patients with an early start, nivolumab under 1 year after ASCT, were excluded.

This clone has a single count. The antigen is not known. Time point in this sample: cycle 4 day 1 (C4D1), after 6 weeks of nivolumab. Every patient had relapsed following autologous stem cell transplantation, and cohorts differed in brentuximab vedotin exposure. Some clones are missing from TCRdb's copy, which holds only in-frame ones; the method was immunoSEQ multiplex PCR. The sample holds about 27,000 clones; 72% are singletons and the top ten take about 3.6%. Looked up from germline, CDR1 is SGHAT and CDR2 is FQNNGV. The V gene lost 0 bases and the J gene lost 9 bases, with 12 bases spanning the gap. This CDR3 is built from 14 residues.

This sequence was found in a human donor with classical Hodgkin lymphoma. Sample: peripheral blood mononuclear cells (PBMCs), taken before the fourth cycle of nivolumab. V is TRBV11-2 and J is TRBJ2-1; D gene uncertain. The CDR3 region is CASSLENIASEQFF. The CDR3, as DNA: TGTGCCAGCAGCTTAGAAAACATTGCGAGTGAGCAGTTCTTC.